The present T cell receptor (beta chain) was sequenced within a study of cytomegalovirus exposure and HLA in healthy donors. This CDR3 is 15 amino acids long. Germline V gene sequence: CDR1 SGHRS, CDR2 YFSETQ. V was pared by 3 bases and J by 0 bases, with 10 bases between. On this clone: What it binds is unknown.

The primer mix had 60 Vbeta and 13 Jbeta primers. The protocol was immunoSEQ multiplex PCR, while the TCRdb copy is restricted to in-frame clones and leaves out a portion. The sample carries roughly 180,000 clones, more than 65% recorded once. Points from the study as a whole: Rare TCR sequences predominated, though certain public TCRs were found in many donors. High sensitivity and specificity were reportedly achieved when the classifier diagnosed cytomegalovirus status. Immune exposure information available was restricted to CMV serostatus.

The sample consisted of PBMCs. The receptor was isolated from a man aged 25-45 years in good health and CMV-seronegative. The chain couples TRBV5-1 to TRBJ1-3; no reliable D call. The CDR3, as DNA: TGCGCCAGCAGCTGGGCAGAGAGCTCTGGAAACACCATATATTTT. This translates into CASSWAESSGNTIYF.